This T cell receptor beta chain originates from a study of blood T cell repertoires in COVID-19. Study context: Sites across the United States, Italy and Spain contributed samples from acute and convalescent COVID-19. In each case, the material was cDNA or gDNA derived from T cells, B-cell-depleted T cells, or PBMCs.

Seattle participants joined during active infection and were tracked over time. In the original analysis: Nucleated cell counts were estimated from reference gene primer amplification. Profiling relied on immunoSEQ multiplex PCR, and the TCRdb table lists in-frame clones only, not all of them. Clonal size and the V and J genes are those of that table, whereas D and trimming came from the DNA. The sample contains about 160,000 clones, just under 90% of which appear only once. This CDR3 region has 14 residues. V lost 6 bases, J lost 6 bases, and 15 bases lay in between. From germline, CDR1 is KGHSH and CDR2 LQKENI.

Sequencing used peripheral blood. The origin of this receptor is a woman aged 70-85 years with COVID-19, enrolled during active disease. The V and J genes are TRBV18 and TRBJ1-5; D is possibly TRBD1 (6 bases). The CDR3 sequence: CASSLQGWGQPQHF. CDR3 DNA sequence: TGTGCCAGCTCTTTACAGGGATGGGGTCAGCCCCAGCATTTT.